This TCR beta chain was recovered during a study of shared clonotypes between healthy human individuals. Across the study: Each donor's CD8 memory used one plate, CD8 naive two, each CD4 subset three. Overall study results and limits: Deeper or shallower sequencing was expected to change how clonotypes are shared among donors. Against clonotypes common to all four donors, non-shared ones had lower generation probabilities. Generally, naive subsets came out with larger estimated richness than memory subsets.

Worth noting for this clone: What it recognizes is unknown.

This table comes from immunoSEQ multiplex PCR, and its TCRdb copy is limited to in-frame clones, with some not included. The table lists about 1.9 million clones, 93% of them singletons. Naive CD8 cells, CD45RO-negative and positively selected for CCR7, excluded terminally differentiated effector memory CD45RA+ cells. The germline V and J ends were trimmed by 0 bases and 8 bases, with 14 bases remaining between them. The CDR3 runs to 15 residues. The germline CDR1 and CDR2 sequences are SGHNT and YYREEE (reference sequence). Sequenced material: naive CD8+ T cells from PBMCs. This chain links TRBV5-4 with TRBJ1-4; possible D gene TRBD1, 5 bases. This receptor was taken from a man in his late teens or twenties in good health. Some clones in this sample may be carry-over from other donors' samples. CDR3 protein: CASSLAGREGEKLFF. The CDR3 DNA follows: TGTGCCAGCAGCTTGGCCGGCAGGGAGGGGGAAAAACTGTTTTTT.